What follows is one TCR beta chain and its context. V lost 3 bases and J 7 bases, leaving 13 bases between the germline ends. This CDR3 comprises 13 residues. Germline V gene data show CDR1 as LGHNT and CDR2 as FRNRAP. When the RNA was reverse transcribed, random hexamers were used with an input of about 0.5 to 1 ug. Multiplex immunoSEQ PCR targeted 54 Vbeta and 13 Jbeta TCR beta segments. MiXCR was run by TCRdb on the immunoSEQ multiplex PCR reads, yielding one entry per CDR3 protein. Of about 110,000 distinct CDR3 sequences listed, approximately 94% are singletons. This sample was taken from a study of CD8 T cells in Susac syndrome.

This sequence joins TRBV12-5 and TRBJ2-7; maybe TRBD1 (6 bases). The specimen sequenced was CD8+ T cells from PBMCs. The sequence derives from a human donor with Susac syndrome. Written as DNA, the CDR3 is TGTGCTAGTGGTTTTTTGGGGGCCCTTGAGCAGTACTTC. Its protein is CASGFLGALEQYF.